This entry concerns a single TCR beta chain. Trimming cost V 4 bases and J 2 bases, with 12 bases left between them. The germline CDR1 and CDR2 sequences are SGHVS and FNYEAQ. The CDR3 runs 14 residues. The data belong to a study of shared clonotypes between healthy human individuals. Naive CD8 isolation took CD45RO-negative cells positively selected for CCR7 and excluded terminally differentiated effector memory CD45RA+ cells. Assay: immunoSEQ multiplex PCR; the TCRdb copy retains only in-frame clones and omits some. Here the sample spans around 2.1 million clones, under 95% being singletons. The chain is built from TRBV7-6 and TRBJ2-7; either TRBD1 or TRBD2 may supply D (5 bases each). This sequence originates from a man younger than 35 in good health. Some clones in this sample may be carry-over from other donors' samples. Sequenced input: naive CD8+ T cells from PBMCs. The CDR3 spells CASSSPGTTYEQYF. The CDR3 DNA reads TGTGCCAGCAGCTCCCCAGGGACGACCTACGAGCAGTACTTC.